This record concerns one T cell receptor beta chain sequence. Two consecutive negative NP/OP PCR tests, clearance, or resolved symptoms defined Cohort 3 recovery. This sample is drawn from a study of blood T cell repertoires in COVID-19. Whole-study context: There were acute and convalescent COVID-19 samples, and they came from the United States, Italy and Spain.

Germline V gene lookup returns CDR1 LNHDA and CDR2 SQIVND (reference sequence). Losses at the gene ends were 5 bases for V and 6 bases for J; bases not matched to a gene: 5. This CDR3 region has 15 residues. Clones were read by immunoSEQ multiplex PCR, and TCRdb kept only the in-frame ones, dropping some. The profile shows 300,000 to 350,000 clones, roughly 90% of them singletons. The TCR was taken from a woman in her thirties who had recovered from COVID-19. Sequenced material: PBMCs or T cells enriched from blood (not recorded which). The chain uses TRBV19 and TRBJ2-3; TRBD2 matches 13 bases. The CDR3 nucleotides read TGTGCCAGTAGTGTACTAGCGGGGGGGCTCGATACGCAGTATTTT. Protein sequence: CASSVLAGGLDTQYF.